One and the same sample provided the 29 T cell receptor beta chains below, sequenced in a study of cytomegalovirus exposure and HLA in healthy donors. Libraries were prepared by immunoSEQ multiplex PCR; TCRdb keeps only in-frame clonotypes and omits some of them. The table has 160,000 or so clones, 87% seen once; the top ten hold approximately 1.5%. The specimen sequenced was PBMCs. Source of these receptors: a woman aged 30 to 39 in good health and CMV-seronegative.

The chain links TRBV6-1 to TRBJ1-1; 10 bases line up with TRBD1. Per germline, CDR1 MNHNS and CDR2 SASEGT. The CDR3 runs 15 residues. With 3 bases clipped from V and 1 base from J, the junction kept 2 bases outside the gene matches. CDR3 in amino acids: CASSDRDRGNTEAFF. The CDR3 region has the DNA TGTGCCAGCAGTGACCGGGACAGGGGGAACACTGAAGCTTTCTTT.

The chain combines TRBV5-1 with TRBJ2-1, with 10 bases lining up with TRBD1. J was trimmed by 9 bases and V by 0 bases; bases with no gene match: 6. CDR3 length equals 15 residues. Germline-derived CDR1 and CDR2 are SGHRS and YFSETQ. In nucleotides, the CDR3 is TGCGCCAGCAGCTTGGGGTCGACAGGGGGCGGTGAGCAGTTCTTC. As protein: CASSLGSTGGGEQFF.

J is TRBJ1-1 and V is TRBV21-1. TRBV21-1 is assigned pseudogene status. There are 15 residues in the CDR3. The CDR3 sequence: CASSKVIGGDTEAFF. For the CDR3, the DNA is TGTGCCAGCAGCAAAGTAATTGGAGGGGATACTGAAGCTTTCTTT.

The rearrangement uses TRBV7-9 and TRBJ1-2; 10 positions agree with TRBD1. With 4 bases clipped from V and 6 bases from J, the junction kept 2 bases outside the gene matches. CDR1 SEHNR and CDR2 FQNEAQ come from the germline V gene (reference sequence). The CDR3 runs to 13 residues. The CDR3 reads CASSSGQGDGYTF. CDR3 DNA sequence: TGTGCCAGCAGCTCAGGACAGGGGGATGGCTACACCTTC.

This clone was picked up one time. The CDR3 loop reads CASSNTGVNQPQHF. CDR3 coding DNA: TGTGCCAGCAGCAACACAGGGGTCAATCAGCCCCAGCATTTT. The genes are TRBV11-2 and TRBJ1-5; 7 bases line up with TRBD1. The V and J ends lost 5 bases and 3 bases, in that order; junction bases with no gene match: 4. This CDR3 comprises 14 residues. Germline V gene data show CDR1 as SGHAT and CDR2 as FQNNGV. Based on the CDR3 plus reference TRBV11-2 and TRBJ1-5, the full variable domain is EAGVAQSPRYKIIEKRQSVAFWCNPISGHATLYWYQQILGQGPKLLIQFQNNGVVDDSQLPKDRFSAERLKGVDSTLKIQPAKLEDSAVYLCASSNTGVNQPQHFGDGTRLSIL.

The CDR3 DNA reads as TGTGCCAGCAGCGTAGTGGTGGCGGGGGGTGTCTATGAGCAGTTCTTC. Translated, it gives CASSVVVAGGVYEQFF. The chain links TRBV9 to TRBJ2-1, with 8 bases fitting TRBD2. Per germline, CDR1 SGDLS and CDR2 YYNGEE. This CDR3 has 16 amino acids. V was pared by 0 bases and J by 8 bases, with 10 bases of the junction left unmatched.

This chain joins TRBV30 and TRBJ2-1; D ambiguous. From germline, CDR1 is GTSNPN and CDR2 SVGIG (reference sequence). V gave up 4 bases and J gave up 3 bases, with 10 bases separating them. The length of the CDR3 is 13 residues. CDR3 in DNA: TGTGCCTGGACCCAGACTGACTACAATGAGCAGTTCTTC. It is translated as CAWTQTDYNEQFF.

This chain uses TRBV7-6 with TRBJ1-6; D perhaps matches TRBD1 (6 bases). From germline, CDR1 is SGHVS and CDR2 FNYEAQ. This CDR3 has 14 amino acids. V shed 5 bases and J shed 9 bases, with 14 bases lying between them. The CDR3 DNA reads TGTGCCAGCAGCGTAAGCGGGGGCGGTTCACCCCTCCACTTT. Amino acid sequence: CASSVSGGGSPLHF.

This clone was seen only once. The chain combines TRBV19 with TRBJ2-3, with a possible D match to TRBD1 (7 bases). Per the germline V gene, CDR1 is LNHDA and CDR2 is SQIVND (reference sequence). V lost 7 bases and J lost 4, with 18 bases in between. This CDR3 spans 15 amino acids. Written as DNA, the CDR3 is TGTGCCAGTAAGGAGGGCACAGGGGAGGCAGATACGCAGTATTTT. As protein: CASKEGTGEADTQYF.

This chain uses TRBV7-9 with TRBJ2-7; 9 positions agree with TRBD1. The CDR3 loop spans 16 amino acids. Germline trimming cut 3 bases from V and 2 bases from J; bases unmatched to any gene: 8. Germline loops: CDR1 SEHNR, CDR2 FQNEAQ (reference sequence). CDR3 sequence (DNA): TGTGCCAGCAGCTTCACCGGGACAGGGCTGCCCTACGAGCAGTACTTC. It is translated as CASSFTGTGLPYEQYF.

This clone was picked up a small number of times. The chain has TRBV13 and TRBJ2-7; 7 bases agree with TRBD1. Unmatched junction bases numbered 8, after V lost 7 bases and J lost 2 bases. Germline lookup yields CDR1 PRHDT and CDR2 FYEKMQ (reference sequence). This CDR3 is built from 14 residues. The CDR3 sequence: CASTPPGTAYEQYF. CDR3 sequence (DNA): TGTGCCAGCACCCCTCCGGGGACAGCCTACGAGCAGTACTTC.

The chain links TRBV21-1 to TRBJ2-2; TRBD1, the D gene given by the table, was not confirmed from the DNA. TRBV21-1 is assigned pseudogene status. The CDR3 is made up of 19 amino acids. The CDR3 region is CASSKARINREPLPGELFF. The CDR3 bases are TGTGCCAGCAGCAAAGCCCGAATCAACAGAGAACCTCTCCCCGGGGAGCTGTTTTTT.

J is TRBJ2-4 and V is TRBV2, with a possible D match to TRBD2 (5 bases). Germline CDR1 is SNHLY and CDR2 is FYNNEI. CDR3 length equals 13 residues. The V end lost 6 bases, the J end lost 3 bases, and 9 bases lay between the germline ends. CDR3 loop: CASRARDKNIQYF. CDR3 coding DNA: TGTGCCAGCAGGGCCCGGGACAAAAACATTCAGTACTTC.

V is TRBV7-8 and J is TRBJ1-5, with TRBD1 identical over 10 bases. Germline values: CDR1 SGHVS, CDR2 FQNEAQ. The CDR3 has 15 amino acids. V lost 5 bases to trimming and J lost 6 bases; unmatched junction nucleotides: 7. The CDR3 DNA follows: TGTGCCAGCAGCGGAGGGACAGGGGCATTTCAGCCCCAGCATTTT. Its translation: CASSGGTGAFQPQHF.

V gene TRBV6-5 combines with J gene TRBJ2-7, with D uncertain. V shed 6 bases and J shed 1 base, with 13 bases lying between them. The germline CDR1 and CDR2 sequences are MNHEY and SVGAGI. CDR3 length: 14 amino acids. CDR3 sequence (DNA): TGTGCCAGCAGCCCGTCGATCTATTCCTACGAGCAGTACTTC. This codes for CASSPSIYSYEQYF.

The chain uses TRBV6-1 and TRBJ2-7; 11 nucleotides line up with TRBD1. This CDR3 is built from 15 residues. The ends lost 6 bases at V and 0 bases at J; junction bases unmatched: 4. Germline CDR1 is MNHNS and CDR2 is SASEGT. The CDR3 is CASSSGTGGSYEQYF. The CDR3 DNA reads TGTGCCAGCAGCTCCGGGACAGGGGGCTCCTACGAGCAGTACTTC.

CDR3 in DNA: TGTGCCAGCAGTCAGGGGGAAAACACTGAAGCTTTCTTT. This sequence encodes CASSQGENTEAFF. This rearrangement joins TRBV6-1 to TRBJ1-1; 7 bases are a match to TRBD1. This CDR3 has 13 amino acids. V shed 5 bases, J shed 2 bases, and the junction held 2 bases outside the gene matches. Germline V lookup: CDR1 MNHNS, CDR2 SASEGT.

The V and J genes are TRBV5-1 and TRBJ1-4, with D possibly being TRBD1 (5 bases). This CDR3 contains 17 residues. Deletions cut 2 bases from V and 5 bases from J, with 19 bases between. Germline values: CDR1 SGHRS, CDR2 YFSETQ. CDR3 DNA sequence: TGCGCCAGCAGCTTCCAACTACGAACAGGAGGGAATGAAAAACTGTTTTTT. This sequence encodes CASSFQLRTGGNEKLFF.

CDR3 in amino acids: CASSLVVRGTEAFF. DNA for the CDR3: TGTGCCAGCAGCTTGGTTGTCAGGGGAACTGAAGCTTTCTTT. The chain carries TRBV5-6 and TRBJ1-1; possibly TRBD1 for D (6 bases). The CDR3 is 14 amino acids. Germline V lookup: CDR1 SGHDT, CDR2 YYEEEE. Trimming took 0 bases from V and 5 from J, leaving 11 bases between them.

J is TRBJ2-2 and V is TRBV9; D perhaps matches TRBD2 (6 bases). V dropped 6 bases and J dropped 5 bases, with 11 bases sitting between them. CDR3 length: 13 amino acids. Germline CDR1 SGDLS, CDR2 YYNGEE. The CDR3 DNA follows: TGTGCCAGCACGTGGGGGGATACCGGGGAGCTGTTTTTT. Translated, it gives CASTWGDTGELFF.

CDR3 in amino acids: CASSFIIGGTDTQYF. The CDR3 coding sequence is TGTGCCAGCAGCTTCATTATAGGGGGCACAGATACGCAGTATTTT. The rearrangement uses TRBV7-6 and TRBJ2-3; weak D call: TRBD1 (5 bases). Deletions cut 3 bases from V and 1 base from J, with 11 bases between. The V gene's germline CDR1 is SGHVS and CDR2 FNYEAQ. The CDR3 has 15 amino acids.

The gene calls are TRBV5-4 and TRBJ2-3; TRBD2 matches 11 bases. Germline-derived CDR1 and CDR2 are SGHNT and YYREEE (reference sequence). The CDR3 covers 16 residues. The V segment lost 0 bases and the J segment 4 bases; nucleotides outside the gene matches: 4. CDR3 region: CASSLVSGGGADTQYF. For the CDR3, the DNA is TGTGCCAGCAGCTTGGTTAGCGGGGGGGGCGCAGATACGCAGTATTTT.

V and J are TRBV11-2 and TRBJ2-1; D might be TRBD1 (6 bases). The germline gives CDR1 SGHAT, CDR2 FQNNGV. The CDR3 consists of 15 residues. V lost 5 bases to trimming and J lost 3 bases, with 14 bases between them. Here the CDR3 DNA reads TGTGCCAGCAGCCTAGTCAGGGGTGACTACAATGAGCAGTTCTTC. Protein: CASSLVRGDYNEQFF.

V gene TRBV18 combines with J gene TRBJ1-2, with D unclear. The V and J ends lost 2 bases and 7 bases respectively, with 11 bases between them. CDR3 length: 13 amino acids. Looked up from germline, CDR1 is KGHSH and CDR2 is LQKENI. In DNA form, the CDR3 reads TGTGCCAGCTCACCAAGGCAGGAAGGTGGCTACACCTTC. It is translated as CASSPRQEGGYTF. Filled out from reference TRBV18 and TRBJ1-2, the complete variable domain reads NAGVMQNPRHLVRRRGQEARLRCSPMKGHSHVYWYRQLPEEGLKFMVYLQKENIIDESGMPKERFSAEFPKEGPSILRIQQVVRGDSAAYFCASSPRQEGGYTFGSGTRLTVV.

This clone was seen just once. The chain has TRBV2 and TRBJ2-2; 7 nucleotides align to TRBD1. Germline values: CDR1 SNHLY, CDR2 FYNNEI. The ends lost 7 bases at V and 4 bases at J; junction bases unmatched: 9. The CDR3 is made up of 15 amino acids. The CDR3 DNA sequence: TGTGCCAGCAACTATCGGACAGGAATCACCGGGGAGCTGTTTTTT. Amino acids: CASNYRTGITGELFF.

The chain joins TRBV7-6 to TRBJ2-7, with D possibly matching TRBD1 (5 bases). Trimming pared 1 base from V and 0 bases from J, leaving 10 bases between. The CDR3 has 15 amino acids. Germline V CDR1 and CDR2: SGHVS, FNYEAQ. The CDR3 region has the DNA TGTGCCAGCAGCTTAGGTCAGGGCCCCTCCTACGAGCAGTACTTC. Amino acids: CASSLGQGPSYEQYF.

This chain connects TRBV15 to TRBJ2-7; 14 bases agree with TRBD2. The V gene's germline CDR1 is LNHNV and CDR2 YYDKDF (reference sequence). This CDR3 region has 15 residues. Trimming at V came to 6 bases and at J to 3 bases, leaving 4 bases not matched to a gene. The CDR3 DNA reads as TGTGCCACCAGAAGCGGACTAGCGGGGGGCTACGAGCAGTACTTC. Its translation: CATRSGLAGGYEQYF.

V gene TRBV7-9 combines with J gene TRBJ1-1, with TRBD1 matching over 7 bases. This CDR3 has 15 amino acids. Trimming took 10 bases from V and 0 from J; bases not matched to a gene: 11. Germline-derived CDR1 and CDR2 are SEHNR and FQNEAQ (reference sequence). The CDR3 bases are TGTGCCATAAGCGCCGGGACAGACATGAACACTGAAGCTTTCTTT. Residues: CAISAGTDMNTEAFF.

This clone was found once. The chain is built from TRBV6-1 and TRBJ2-3; tentatively, D is TRBD2 (6 bases). The CDR3 has 13 residues. Trimming took 7 bases from V and 4 from J, leaving 12 bases between them. CDR1 is MNHNS and CDR2 is SASEGT in the germline V gene. The CDR3 DNA sequence: TGTGCCAGCACTCTAGCGTTCGCAGATACGCAGTATTTT. Its protein is CASTLAFADTQYF.